The 29 T cell receptor beta chains reported below all come from one sample, sequenced in a study of cytomegalovirus exposure and HLA in healthy donors. The study ran its PCR with 60 Vbeta and 13 Jbeta primers. Repertoires were generated with immunoSEQ multiplex PCR, while TCRdb's copy carries only in-frame clones and drops some. The table shows under 200,000 clones, with about 70% occurring only once. The sample was PBMCs. The receptors here all came from a young woman in good health and CMV-seropositive.

The CDR3 protein is CASRGTLISSYEQYF. The CDR3 DNA sequence: TGTGCCAGCAGAGGGACACTTATTAGCTCCTACGAGCAGTACTTC. This chain connects TRBV2 to TRBJ2-7; D perhaps matches TRBD1 (6 bases). CDR3 length: 15 residues. The V gene's germline CDR1 is SNHLY and CDR2 FYNNEI. Trimming pared 6 bases from V and 0 bases from J, leaving 15 bases between.

The chain carries TRBV11-3 and TRBJ2-7; D is perhaps TRBD2 (5 bases). Germline CDR1 and CDR2: SGHNT and YENEEA. V dropped 10 bases and J dropped 5 bases, with 15 bases sitting between them. The CDR3 runs 12 residues. The CDR3 spells CAISVPGDEQYF. CDR3 sequence (DNA): TGTGCCATCTCCGTCCCCGGGGACGAGCAGTACTTC.

This clone was observed a handful of times. The V and J genes are TRBV28 and TRBJ1-2; D gene ambiguous. V shed 4 bases and J shed 8 bases, with 17 bases lying between them. CDR1 and CDR2 from the germline V gene are MDHEN and SYDVKM. The CDR3 is 14 residues long. The CDR3 is CASSSPAGLAGYTF. Here the CDR3 DNA reads TGTGCCAGCAGTTCCCCCGCGGGATTAGCGGGCTACACCTTC.

In its sample, this clone was seen a few times. This rearrangement joins TRBV7-9 to TRBJ2-5; tentative D call: TRBD2 (5 bases). The DNA end favors TRBJ2-7, so the J call may be wrong. The CDR3 covers 14 residues. CDR1 and CDR2 (germline): SEHNR, FQNEAQ (reference sequence). CDR3 DNA sequence: TGTGCCAGCAGCCAGATACTAGGAAACTACGAGCAGTACTTC. Its translation is CASSQILGNYEQYF.

This sequence joins TRBV5-4 and TRBJ2-7, with 7 bases identical to TRBD2. V lost 6 bases and J lost 2; bases outside the gene matches: 11. The CDR3 consists of 15 residues. Germline values: CDR1 SGHNT, CDR2 YYREEE (reference sequence). The CDR3, as DNA: TGTGCCAGCACCCTGCGGGGGTTTGAGGCCTACGAGCAGTACTTC. Its protein is CASTLRGFEAYEQYF.

The V call is TRBV28, the J call TRBJ1-2; D is undetermined. Trimming pared 9 bases from V and 0 bases from J, leaving 5 bases between. The CDR3 runs to 11 residues. Germline V gene data show CDR1 as MDHEN and CDR2 as SYDVKM. The CDR3 region is CASSPNYGYTF. CDR3 in DNA: TGTGCCAGTAGCCCTAACTATGGCTACACCTTC.

This rearrangement joins TRBV19 to TRBJ1-1, with 7 bases identical to TRBD1. The V gene end was trimmed by 4 bases and the J gene end by 11 bases; junction bases not matched to a gene: 7. This CDR3 spans 12 amino acids. Per germline, CDR1 LNHDA and CDR2 SQIVND (reference sequence). CDR3 region: CASSKGDRDAFF. CDR3 nucleotides: TGTGCCAGTAGTAAGGGTGACAGGGACGCTTTCTTT.

Only a few counts were recorded for this clone. The V and J genes are TRBV6-4 and TRBJ2-3; 8 bases map to TRBD2. Germline CDR1 reads MRHNA; CDR2 reads SNTAGT. This CDR3 region has 17 residues. V trimming: 3 bases; J trimming: 4 bases; junction bases outside the gene matches: 12. CDR3 sequence reads: CASSEPPGTSGADTQYF. For the CDR3, the DNA is TGTGCCAGCAGTGAACCCCCGGGAACTAGCGGCGCAGATACGCAGTATTTT.

V usage is TRBV7-9 and J usage is TRBJ2-7; 9 bases are shared with TRBD1. Trimming at V came to 6 bases and at J to 4 bases, leaving 13 bases not matched to a gene. Germline loops: CDR1 SEHNR, CDR2 FQNEAQ (reference sequence). The CDR3 contains 16 residues. Here the CDR3 DNA reads TGTGCCAGCAGTATAGAAACCGGGACAGGGCCTTACGAGCAGTACTTC. Amino acid sequence: CASSIETGTGPYEQYF.

The chain joins TRBV2 to TRBJ2-5; TRBD1 might be the D (6 bases). CDR3 length equals 13 residues. V lost 8 bases, J lost 5 bases, and 15 bases lay in between. Germline CDR1 is SNHLY and CDR2 is FYNNEI. The CDR3 protein is CASRSTGPETQYF. The CDR3 DNA sequence: TGTGCCAGCCGGAGTACAGGGCCCGAGACCCAGTACTTC.

The chain links TRBV7-9 to TRBJ2-1; 11 nucleotides align to TRBD2. This CDR3 has 14 residues. V was pared by 8 bases and J by 6 bases, with 6 bases of the junction left unmatched. Germline V CDR1 and CDR2: SEHNR, FQNEAQ (reference sequence). CDR3: CASYVAGGANEQFF. CDR3 nucleotides: TGTGCCAGCTATGTAGCGGGGGGGGCCAATGAGCAGTTCTTC. The entire variable domain, with the rest obtained from reference TRBV7-9 and TRBJ2-1, is as follows: DTGVSQNPRHKITKRGQNVTFRCDPISEHNRLYWYRQTLGQGPEFLTYFQNEAQLEKSRLLSDRFSAERPKGSFSTLEIQRTEQGDSAMYLCASYVAGGANEQFFGPGTRLTVL.

This chain uses TRBV21-1 with TRBJ1-4; TRBD1 is the table's D call and was not checked against the DNA. TRBV21-1 is classified as a pseudogene. The CDR3 loop spans 14 amino acids. The DNA for the CDR3 is TGTGCCAGCAGCACCAGACAGGGGGCGCAACGGCTGTTTTTT. Translating it yields CASSTRQGAQRLFF.

This clone was observed a few times. The gene calls are TRBV27 and TRBJ2-3, with 12 bases matching TRBD2. Germline V gives CDR1 MNHEY, CDR2 SMNVEV (reference sequence). The CDR3 runs to 17 residues. V trimming: 5 bases; J trimming: 0 bases; junction bases outside the gene matches: 6. The CDR3 protein is CASSAGLAGASTDTQYF. CDR3 bases: TGTGCCAGCAGTGCGGGACTAGCGGGCGCCAGCACAGATACGCAGTATTTT.

V gene TRBV5-1 combines with J gene TRBJ2-7; 8 bases map to TRBD1. V dropped 3 bases and J dropped 2; count of bases not matched to a gene: 7. CDR3 length: 15 residues. Germline assignment: CDR1 SGHRS and CDR2 YFSETQ. The CDR3: CASSWGTGSAYEQYF. The DNA for the CDR3 is TGCGCCAGCAGCTGGGGGACAGGTTCCGCCTACGAGCAGTACTTC.

The chain couples TRBV29-1 to TRBJ1-2, with 12 positions matching TRBD1. Germline V gene data show CDR1 as SQVTM and CDR2 as ANQGSEA. The V and J ends lost 8 bases and 4 bases, in that order; junction bases with no gene match: 5. The CDR3 is made up of 13 amino acids. The CDR3 DNA is TGCAGCACTCCGGGACAGGGGGCCTATGGCTACACCTTC. The encoded protein is CSTPGQGAYGYTF.

The chain couples TRBV12-5 to TRBJ2-7, with 7 bases lining up with TRBD1. The V and J ends lost 2 bases and 0 bases, in that order; junction bases with no gene match: 10. CDR3 length: 17 amino acids. In germline, CDR1 is LGHNT, CDR2 FRNRAP. CDR3 protein: CASGLHPRQGLSYEQYF. In DNA form, the CDR3 reads TGTGCTAGTGGTTTGCATCCTCGACAGGGTCTCTCCTACGAGCAGTACTTC.

The sample holds a few counts of this clone. This chain joins TRBV5-1 and TRBJ1-1; weak D call: TRBD1 (6 bases). Germline V gene lookup returns CDR1 SGHRS and CDR2 YFSETQ. The CDR3 runs 15 residues. Trimming took off 3 bases at V and 0 bases at J, with 12 bases between the two ends. In nucleotides, the CDR3 is TGCGCCAGCAGCTCAGGGACATCCATGAACACTGAAGCTTTCTTT. Its translation: CASSSGTSMNTEAFF. The full variable domain, its missing parts supplied by reference TRBV5-1 and TRBJ1-1, is KAGVTQTPRYLIKTRGQQVTLSCSPISGHRSVSWYQQTPGQGLQFLFEYFSETQRNKGNFPGRFSGRQFSNSRSEMNVSTLELGDSALYLCASSSGTSMNTEAFFGQGTRLTVV.

The rearrangement joins TRBV30 to TRBJ2-5, with TRBD1 matching over 8 bases. The J call may be in error: the DNA end matches TRBJ2-7 better. The CDR3 consists of 15 residues. Germline CDR1 GTSNPN, CDR2 SVGIG (reference sequence). The CDR3 bases are TGTGCCTGGAGTCCTTCAGGGGGCTGGTCCTACGAGCAGTACTTC. Its protein is CAWSPSGGWSYEQYF.

The V call is TRBV4-1, the J call TRBJ1-4; D is unclear. Germline CDR1 and CDR2: MGHRA and YSYEKL. The CDR3 extends over 18 amino acids. The ends were cut back, 0 bases at V and 0 bases at J, with 14 bases in the middle. This CDR3 reads CASSQDARAEATNEKLFF. The CDR3 region has the DNA TGCGCCAGCAGCCAAGATGCGCGGGCAGAAGCAACTAATGAAAAACTGTTTTTT.

For the CDR3, the DNA is TGTGCCATCGGCGACTACTACGAGCAGTACTTC. Its translation: CAIGDYYEQYF. The rearrangement joins TRBV10-3 to TRBJ2-7, with D possibly being TRBD2 (5 bases). The CDR3 length is 11 residues. With 8 bases removed from V and 3 bases from J, the gap between germline ends came to 8 bases. Germline CDR1 is ENHRY and CDR2 is SYGVKD.

This clone was recorded a few times. The V gene is TRBV29-1, the J gene TRBJ2-5; 11 positions match TRBD2. TRBJ2-7 explains the end of the DNA better; the J call may be wrong. Germline assignment: CDR1 SQVTM and CDR2 ANQGSEA. CDR3 size: 14 residues. The CDR3 DNA is TGCAGCGTAAAACTAGCGGGAGTGGATGGCGAGCAGTACTTC. Protein product: CSVKLAGVDGEQYF.

V and J are TRBV5-5 and TRBJ1-1; weak D call: TRBD1 (6 bases). V was clipped by 7 bases and J by 3 bases, with 16 bases between them. The CDR3 runs to 14 residues. The germline V gene has CDR1 SGHKS and CDR2 YYEKEE (reference sequence). The chain's CDR3 is CASARLGADTEAFF. The CDR3 coding sequence is TGTGCCAGCGCTAGGCTGGGGGCGGACACTGAAGCTTTCTTT. Supplemented by reference TRBV5-5 and TRBJ1-1, the full variable domain reads DAGVTQSPTHLIKTRGQQVTLRCSPISGHKSVSWYQQVLGQGPQFIFQYYEKEERGRGNFPDRFSARQFPNYSSELNVNALLLGDSALYLCASARLGADTEAFFGQGTRLTVV.

The chain employs TRBV29-1 and TRBJ1-4, with 7 bases matching TRBD1. After removal of 5 bases from V and 8 bases from J, the junction contained 5 bases not matched to a gene. The CDR3 has 12 residues. Looked up from germline, CDR1 is SQVTM and CDR2 is ANQGSEA. Here the CDR3 DNA reads TGCAGCGTTAGACAGGGAGGCGAAAAACTGTTTTTT. Its protein is CSVRQGGEKLFF.

The chain carries TRBV15 and TRBJ2-5; weak D call: TRBD2 (6 bases). Germline V lookup: CDR1 LNHNV, CDR2 YYDKDF (reference sequence). V was cut by 0 bases and J by 3 bases, with 11 bases left in between. The length of the CDR3 is 15 residues. This chain's CDR3 is CATSRDNSGEETQYF. The DNA of the CDR3 is TGTGCCACCAGCAGAGATAACTCGGGGGAAGAGACCCAGTACTTC.

CDR3 loop: CAWSLLGHGYTF. The CDR3 region has the DNA TGTGCCTGGAGTCTCCTTGGCCATGGCTACACCTTC. This chain connects TRBV30 to TRBJ1-2; D not certain. V lost 2 bases and J lost 6, with 10 bases in between. The CDR3 runs to 12 residues. Germline V gene sequence: CDR1 GTSNPN, CDR2 SVGIG (reference sequence). Combining the CDR3 with reference TRBV30 and TRBJ1-2 gives the whole variable domain SQTIHQWPATLVQPVGSPLSLECTVEGTSNPNLYWYRQAAGRGLQLLFYSVGIGQISSEVPQNLSASRPQDRQFILSSKKLLLSDSGFYLCAWSLLGHGYTFGSGTRLTVV.

J is TRBJ2-7 and V is TRBV19; TRBD2 might be the D (5 bases). Germline V gene sequence: CDR1 LNHDA, CDR2 SQIVND (reference sequence). V was trimmed by 1 base and J by 2 bases, leaving 6 bases between them. CDR3 length equals 13 residues. The CDR3, as DNA: TGTGCCAGTAGTATAGCGGGAACCTACGAGCAGTACTTC. The encoded protein is CASSIAGTYEQYF.

This clone was observed a few times. The rearrangement uses TRBV27 and TRBJ2-2; perhaps TRBD1 as D (5 bases). The germline V gene encodes CDR1 MNHEY and CDR2 SMNVEV (reference sequence). V lost 6 bases to trimming and J lost 6 bases, with 8 bases between them. The CDR3 is 12 residues long. CDR3 DNA sequence: TGTGCCAGCAGGACAGCCGCCGGGGAGCTGTTTTTT. This sequence encodes CASRTAAGELFF.

This clone has more than one count but fewer than ten. The V and J genes are TRBV15 and TRBJ2-7; D call uncertain. This CDR3 comprises 14 residues. Germline V gene data show CDR1 as LNHNV and CDR2 as YYDKDF (reference sequence). The V and J ends lost 0 bases and 2 bases respectively, with 8 bases between them. The CDR3 coding sequence is TGTGCCACCAGCAGAGATCGGAGCACCTACGAGCAGTACTTC. It translates to CATSRDRSTYEQYF.

The rearrangement uses TRBV29-1 and TRBJ1-2; D gene ambiguous. V shed 6 bases and J shed 4 bases, with 9 bases lying between them. The CDR3 length is 11 residues. The germline gives CDR1 SQVTM, CDR2 ANQGSEA. The CDR3 coding sequence is TGCAGCGTCCCTCGGTCCTATGGCTACACCTTC. It codes for CSVPRSYGYTF.